The entry that follows covers one TCR beta chain sequence. The sample holds one count of this clonotype. Its specific antigen is unknown. Base qualities are missing; no much larger clone stands one base away. Single-read evidence is weak. The CDR3 numbers 15 residues from cysteine through phenylalanine. Only the CDR3 DNA is retained, 45 bases long and in frame from the first base. CDR1 and CDR2 are read off the germline V gene (reference sequence) as MNHNY and SVGAGI. V gives up 2 bases and J gives up 6 bases, and the segment between their germline ends measures 16 bases. Ficoll-Paque density gradient centrifugation was the method used to isolate PBMCs. TCRdb names Illumina NovaSeq 6000 as the instrument used. TCRalpha and TCRbeta cDNA libraries were built by 5'RACE with constant-segment primers, adding sample barcodes and unique molecular identifiers. Trizol reagent was used to extract RNA from every sample. Amplification of the libraries took two PCR steps, and the second step added a second sample barcode plus Illumina TruSeq adapters. Sequencing of libraries was performed on an Illumina NovaSeq with 2 x 150 bp paired-end reads. The paper's processing steps were these. The reads were demultiplexed and collapsed into UMI-guided consensus sequences using migec v1.2.7. With mixcr v2.1.11, UMI consensuses were aligned to TRA and TRB V and J templates and assembled into clonotypes. Expanded or contracted clonotypes were those called significant by both edgeR and NoisET, with noise models trained on biological replicates. edgeR calls used a false discovery rate-adjusted p below 0.01 and a log2 fold-change threshold of 1. As an exploratory analysis of dynamics, max-normalized trajectories of the 1000 most abundant clonotypes were examined by PCA with hierarchical clustering. Each responding clone was given a CD4 or CD8 phenotype based on the CD4+ and CD8+ repertoires, which had been sequenced separately. TCRdb cleaned the public reads at Q25 with fastp, built clones with MiXCR and kept in-frame beta chains. Rows with a matching CDR3 protein are joined into one entry that keeps the most common DNA and genes. It is TCRdb's table, rather than the study itself, that gives the V and J calls and clone size. The sample profile shows around 310,000 distinct CDR3 sequences; 20% of them were found once. Under 25% of the sample is in the top ten clones.

The entry originates in a study of T-cell memory formation after mild COVID-19 (dated by TCRdb to 2020 to 2023). Concerning the study at large: TCR sequence clusters from the two donors were found to be largely donor specific. T-cell clones expanding and contracting after mild COVID-19 in a couple of donors were tracked by longitudinal TCRalpha and TCRbeta repertoire sequencing. The cohort comprised two young, previously healthy adult volunteers, one female and one male. Broader findings and caveats from the paper: Some responding clones were detected in pre-infection memory, which suggested that pre-existing cross-reactive memory T cells had joined the SARS-CoV-2 response. Contracting CD4+ clones were located mainly in the CM and EM memory subsets, whereas CD8+ clones were found to be enriched in EMRA. Only two mild cases were covered by the study, and larger cohorts that include severe cases with pre-infection samples were considered necessary. From day 15 to 85, contracting clones showed balanced CD4/CD8 phenotypes, whereas a second wave of clones that expanded from day 15 to 37 leaned towards CD4+. Whether the second-wave clones peaking on day 37 were SARS-CoV-2 specific was not confirmed.

The sequence is built from TRBV6-6 and TRBJ1-2, with TRBD1 tentatively as D gene (5 bases match). The source is a man aged 18 to 30 who had mild COVID-19 (a few samples of this study predate the infection). The sample titles of this study are shuffled in the database, so cell type and time point are left out; the donor was told from shared clones. Sequencing was performed on PBMCs or a T cell subset sorted from them (not recorded which). The sequenced DNA is TGTGCCAGCAGTTACCCCCCTGGGGGAAAGGATGGCTACACCTTC. It translates as CASSYPPGGKDGYTF.